Presented here are 27 T cell receptor beta chains from one specimen sequenced in a study of cytomegalovirus exposure and HLA in healthy donors listed by TCRdb under 2017. The receptor library was made with the immunoSEQ multiplex PCR assay. The clones in this table, taken by TCRdb from immuneACCESS, are in-frame only. Not every clone is retained; where verified, under half of the shortfall comes from an unresolved V gene, and the cause of the rest is unknown. This sample holds roughly 130,000 clones; roughly 87% were observed only once. The ten largest clonotypes hold about 9.9% of the sample. The sample consisted of PBMCs. The receptors shown here come from a woman younger than 30 in good health and CMV-seropositive.

By frequency in the sample, this clone is medium-sized. The chain links TRBV7-9 to TRBJ1-1; no firm D call. V gave up 2 bases and J gave up 1 base, with 8 bases separating them. Germline CDR1 is SEHNR and CDR2 is FQNEAQ (reference sequence). This CDR3 is 14 amino acids long. This CDR3 reads CASSLLATNTEAFF. The CDR3, as DNA: TGTGCCAGCAGCTTACTGGCAACGAACACTGAAGCTTTCTTT.

This clone was seen only once. The CDR3: CASSPIRRGQGNYGYTF. CDR3 DNA: TGTGCCAGCTCACCAATTCGGAGGGGACAGGGGAACTATGGCTACACCTTC. This chain connects TRBV18 to TRBJ1-2; TRBD1 aligns across 10 bases. Germline-derived CDR1 and CDR2 are KGHSH and LQKENI. The CDR3 length is 17 residues. V shed 2 bases and J 2 bases; nucleotides not matched to a gene: 8.

This chain joins TRBV4-1 and TRBJ1-2; D is perhaps TRBD1 (5 bases). Germline V gene data show CDR1 as MGHRA and CDR2 as YSYEKL. Trimming removed 1 base from V and 2 bases from J, with 11 bases in between. There are 15 residues in the CDR3. The CDR3 region has the DNA TGCGCCAGCAGCCAAGTCGGAGCAGGGAACTATGGCTACACCTTC. Translating gives CASSQVGAGNYGYTF.

The chain joins TRBV7-3 to TRBJ2-3, with TRBD2 identical over 7 bases. The V gene's germline CDR1 is SGHTA and CDR2 FQGTGA. The V gene end was trimmed by 1 base and the J gene end by 3 bases; junction bases not matched to a gene: 4. This CDR3 comprises 15 residues. The CDR3 nucleotides are TGTGCCAGCAGCTTAATTGGCGGGGGAACAGATACGCAGTATTTT. Encoded protein: CASSLIGGGTDTQYF.

This clone was seen more than once but under ten times. V usage is TRBV30 and J usage is TRBJ2-5; D may be TRBD1 (6 bases). Germline V gene sequence: CDR1 GTSNPN, CDR2 SVGIG (reference sequence). CDR3 size: 16 residues. Trimming cost V 3 bases and J 2 bases, with 19 bases left between them. Written as DNA, the CDR3 is TGTGCCTGGAGCTCCACTGGACAGATCCTTCAAGAGACCCAGTACTTC. It translates to CAWSSTGQILQETQYF.

The chain has TRBV5-6 and TRBJ2-3; 7 bases agree with TRBD1. Germline CDR1 reads SGHDT; CDR2 reads YYEEEE. Trimming took 3 bases from V and 2 from J; bases not matched to a gene: 6. This CDR3 contains 15 residues. CDR3 protein: CASSSGGHSTDTQYF. CDR3 sequence (DNA): TGTGCCAGCAGCTCAGGGGGACACTCCACAGATACGCAGTATTTT.

This clone has just one count. The chain has TRBV9 and TRBJ2-1; 7 bases map to TRBD2. The V and J ends lost 0 bases and 2 bases, in that order; junction bases with no gene match: 5. Germline CDR1 is SGDLS and CDR2 is YYNGEE. The CDR3 totals 16 residues. Written as DNA, the CDR3 is TGTGCCAGCAGCGTAGCTCCTGCGGGGGCCTACAATGAGCAGTTCTTC. Translation: CASSVAPAGAYNEQFF.

The chain uses TRBV2 and TRBJ1-1; D might be TRBD1 (6 bases). Trimming removed 4 bases from V and 2 bases from J, with 11 bases in between. Germline CDR1 is SNHLY and CDR2 is FYNNEI. CDR3 size: 14 residues. In nucleotides, the CDR3 is TGTGCCAGCAGTGCAAGGGGGAAAAACACTGAAGCTTTCTTT. Protein: CASSARGKNTEAFF.

The chain links TRBV7-9 to TRBJ2-6; TRBD1 matches 7 bases. CDR3 length: 19 residues. V shed 5 bases, J shed 3 bases, and the junction held 16 bases outside the gene matches. CDR1 and CDR2 from the germline V gene are SEHNR and FQNEAQ (reference sequence). The CDR3 DNA reads as TGTGCCAGCAGCCCAGAAGGGGGCCAGGGCCTGAGTGGGGCCAACGTCCTGACTTTC. This sequence encodes CASSPEGGQGLSGANVLTF.

The chain employs TRBV28 and TRBJ2-5; weak D call: TRBD1 (5 bases). This CDR3 comprises 12 residues. V was shortened by 7 bases and J by 5 bases, with 11 bases between the two germline ends. CDR1 and CDR2 from the germline V gene are MDHEN and SYDVKM. The CDR3 sequence is CASNQGQETQYF. CDR3 nucleotides: TGTGCCAGCAACCAGGGCCAGGAGACCCAGTACTTC.

The chain combines TRBV15 with TRBJ2-3; 8 bases are shared with TRBD2. Germline CDR1 and CDR2: LNHNV and YYDKDF (reference sequence). V lost 1 base to trimming and J lost 1 base; unmatched junction nucleotides: 1. The CDR3 loop spans 15 amino acids. The CDR3 region is CATSRGSGGTDTQYF. The CDR3 coding sequence is TGTGCCACCAGCAGAGGTAGCGGGGGCACAGATACGCAGTATTTT.

This clone has only one observation. The chain uses TRBV6-5 and TRBJ1-5; 10 bases match TRBD1. The junction had 6 bases not matched to a gene; V was cut back by 6 bases and J by 4 bases. The CDR3 totals 15 residues. Germline assignment: CDR1 MNHEY and CDR2 SVGAGI. CDR3: CASRSGTGENQPQHF. In DNA form, the CDR3 reads TGTGCCAGCAGATCCGGGACAGGGGAGAATCAGCCCCAGCATTTT.

The chain links TRBV6-7 to TRBJ2-7, with 8 bases that match TRBD1. TRBV6-7 qualifies as an ORF whose function is uncertain. V lost 6 bases to trimming and J lost 0 bases; unmatched junction nucleotides: 16. This CDR3 is 18 amino acids long. The CDR3 reads CASRVGTGIREGSYEQYF. CDR3 in DNA: TGTGCCAGCAGGGTTGGGACAGGAATAAGAGAGGGCTCCTACGAGCAGTACTTC.

This sequence joins TRBV10-2 and TRBJ2-6, with D possibly being TRBD1 (5 bases). Trimming cost V 0 bases and J 4 bases, with 19 bases left between them. The CDR3 length is 19 residues. Germline V lookup: CDR1 WSHSY, CDR2 SAAADI. The CDR3 spells CASSESCDRDKAGANVLTF. For the CDR3, the DNA is TGCGCCAGCAGTGAGTCGTGCGACAGAGACAAAGCCGGGGCCAACGTCCTGACTTTC.

This rearrangement joins TRBV7-6 to TRBJ2-5; D might be TRBD1 (7 bases). The CDR3 is 15 amino acids. Germline V CDR1 and CDR2: SGHVS, FNYEAQ. V was clipped by 6 bases and J by 1 base, with 15 bases between them. CDR3 amino acids: CASSYSQGGQETQYF. The CDR3 DNA follows: TGTGCCAGCAGTTACTCCCAGGGGGGCCAAGAGACCCAGTACTTC.

This clone was picked up a small number of times. The chain combines TRBV9 with TRBJ1-2; 8 bases match TRBD1. After removal of 5 bases from V and 3 bases from J, the junction contained 3 bases not matched to a gene. The CDR3 has 13 residues. Germline V gene data show CDR1 as SGDLS and CDR2 as YYNGEE. CDR3 coding DNA: TGTGCCAGCAGATCGACAGGGGACTATGGCTACACCTTC. Amino acids: CASRSTGDYGYTF.

J is TRBJ2-3 and V is TRBV10-3, with 12 bases matching TRBD1. Germline lookup yields CDR1 ENHRY and CDR2 SYGVKD. J lost 3 bases, V lost 4 bases, and 5 bases had no gene match. The CDR3 has 16 residues. As DNA, the CDR3 is TGTGCCATCAGTGGAGGGACAGGGGGCGGTACAGATACGCAGTATTTT. This gives the protein CAISGGTGGGTDTQYF.

The chain couples TRBV30 to TRBJ1-5, with 7 bases fitting TRBD1. The V gene end was trimmed by 2 bases and the J gene end by 5 bases; junction bases not matched to a gene: 3. Per germline, CDR1 GTSNPN and CDR2 SVGIG (reference sequence). The CDR3 has 13 residues. The CDR3 protein is CAWSSQGDQPQHF. CDR3 nucleotides: TGTGCCTGGAGTTCCCAGGGGGATCAGCCCCAGCATTTT.

The chain has TRBV5-4 and TRBJ1-2, with 7 positions matching TRBD1. This CDR3 has 18 residues. Germline CDR1 reads SGHNT; CDR2 reads YYREEE (reference sequence). Trimming removed 4 bases from V and 2 bases from J; junction bases left unmatched: 17. In DNA form, the CDR3 reads TGTGCCAGCAGCCTACTTTCGTGGGGACAGCCCCTAAACTATGGCTACACCTTC. As protein: CASSLLSWGQPLNYGYTF.

The V call is TRBV28, the J call TRBJ1-4; TRBD1 is a possible D gene (5 bases). The CDR3 runs 12 residues. V lost 6 bases to trimming and J lost 7 bases, with 9 bases between them. Germline CDR1 reads MDHEN; CDR2 reads SYDVKM. In DNA form, the CDR3 reads TGTGCCAGCAGGCAGGGCGGTGAAAAACTGTTTTTT. This encodes CASRQGGEKLFF.

The chain recombines TRBV28 with TRBJ1-5; 9 positions agree with TRBD1. CDR1 is MDHEN, CDR2 SYDVKM, per germline. With 3 bases clipped from V and 4 bases from J, the junction kept 4 bases outside the gene matches. The CDR3 length is 15 residues. The CDR3 nucleotides read TGTGCCAGCAGTTTGAGACAGGGGGGGAATCAGCCCCAGCATTTT. It yields the protein CASSLRQGGNQPQHF. The full variable domain, completed using reference TRBV28 and TRBJ1-5, is DVKVTQSSRYLVKRTGEKVFLECVQDMDHENMFWYRQDPGLGLRLIYFSYDVKMKEKGDIPEGYSVSREKKERFSLILESASTNQTSMYLCASSLRQGGNQPQHFGDGTRLSIL.

The rearrangement uses TRBV6-5 and TRBJ1-3; 7 bases are shared with TRBD1. The CDR3 spans 15 residues. J gave up 0 bases and V 8 bases, and 7 bases lay outside the gene matches. Germline V CDR1 and CDR2: MNHEY, SVGAGI. The CDR3 spells CASGRTGDSGNTIYF. Here the CDR3 DNA reads TGTGCCAGCGGACGAACAGGGGACTCTGGAAACACCATATATTTT.

The chain employs TRBV25-1 and TRBJ2-3, with D hard to call. V lost 8 bases and J 1 base, leaving 19 bases between the germline ends. The CDR3 has 16 residues. Per the germline V gene, CDR1 is MGHDK and CDR2 is SYGVNS. DNA of the CDR3: TGTGCCAGCGCTCGACCGGGTGGGTCAGGCACAGATACGCAGTATTTT. Residues: CASARPGGSGTDTQYF.

V is TRBV5-4 and J is TRBJ1-1; maybe TRBD1 (5 bases). The CDR3 length is 17 residues. Germline CDR1 is SGHNT and CDR2 is YYREEE (reference sequence). The V gene lost 6 bases and the J gene lost 4 bases, with 25 bases spanning the gap. CDR3 amino acids: CASTLGPGMGGRTEAFF. The CDR3 DNA is TGTGCCAGCACCCTCGGACCAGGGATGGGTGGCCGCACTGAAGCTTTCTTT.

The sample holds one count of this clone. V usage is TRBV5-6 and J usage is TRBJ1-5, with 10 bases aligning to TRBD1. In germline, CDR1 is SGHDT, CDR2 YYEEEE. V lost 0 bases and J lost 7; bases outside the gene matches: 4. This CDR3 comprises 15 residues. The CDR3 DNA reads TGTGCCAGCAGCTTGGGGGCGGGACAGGGGCAGCCCCAGCATTTT. Its translation: CASSLGAGQGQPQHF.

The J gene is TRBJ2-5, the V gene TRBV29-1; D may be TRBD2 (5 bases). Germline V CDR1 and CDR2: SQVTM, ANQGSEA. The CDR3 runs 13 residues. V dropped 4 bases and J dropped 4 bases, with 13 bases sitting between them. The chain's CDR3 is CSVGRPLTETQYF. In DNA form, the CDR3 reads TGCAGCGTTGGGAGGCCGCTCACAGAGACCCAGTACTTC. Variable domain in full (rest from reference TRBV29-1 and TRBJ2-5): SAVISQKPSRDICQRGTSLTIQCQVDSQVTMMFWYRQQPGQSLTLIATANQGSEATYESGFVIDKFPISRPNLTFSTLTVSNMSPEDSSIYLCSVGRPLTETQYFGPGTRLLVL.

CDR3 sequence: CASSLFGAGYNQPQHF. Written as DNA, the CDR3 is TGTGCCAGCAGCTTGTTTGGGGCAGGGTATAATCAGCCCCAGCATTTT. This chain connects TRBV5-6 to TRBJ1-5, with D tentatively TRBD1 (5 bases). CDR1 and CDR2 (germline): SGHDT, YYEEEE. Trimming took 1 base from V and 4 from J, leaving 15 bases between them. This CDR3 has 16 amino acids.